These 18 T cell receptor beta chains were all obtained from the same sample, sequenced in a study of PD-L1 blockade in urothelial cancer. Some clones are missing from TCRdb's copy, which holds only in-frame ones; the method was immunoSEQ multiplex PCR. This repertoire shows some 80,000 clones, around four fifths found once; its top ten account for approximately 6.7%. Time point here: pretreatment peripheral blood. Source: PBMCs, taken around atezolizumab (anti-PD-L1) treatment. Every receptor here comes from a middle-aged man with urothelial cancer.

The chain employs TRBV25-1 and TRBJ2-4; weak D call: TRBD1 (5 bases). The V gene's germline CDR1 is MGHDK and CDR2 SYGVNS. The CDR3 has 13 amino acids. Trimming left V 5 bases short and J 5 bases short, with 10 bases between. The CDR3, as DNA: TGTGCCAGCAGTACAAACAGGCAAAACATTCAGTACTTC. This sequence encodes CASSTNRQNIQYF.

The chain links TRBV7-2 to TRBJ1-5, with D perhaps TRBD1 (5 bases). Deletions cut 1 base from V and 5 bases from J, with 15 bases between. Germline CDR1 is SGHTA and CDR2 is FQGNSA. CDR3 size: 16 residues. The CDR3 loop is CASSLGPGGEYQPQHF. The CDR3 coding sequence is TGTGCCAGCAGCTTAGGTCCGGGGGGGGAGTATCAGCCCCAGCATTTT.

This chain uses TRBV11-2 with TRBJ1-1; D remains ambiguous. CDR3 length: 15 amino acids. Germline V gives CDR1 SGHAT, CDR2 FQNNGV. Trimming cost V 2 bases and J 1 base, with 11 bases left between them. CDR3 loop: CASSLRSAGNTEAFF. CDR3 bases: TGTGCCAGCAGCTTAAGGTCGGCGGGGAACACTGAAGCTTTCTTT.

CDR3 residues: CASIGEAGNTIYF. CDR3 DNA: TGTGCCAGCATCGGAGAGGCTGGAAACACCATATATTTT. The J gene is TRBJ1-3, the V gene TRBV2; D gene ambiguous. The CDR3 extends over 13 amino acids. Trimming cost V 7 bases and J 2 bases, with 9 bases left between them. Germline loops: CDR1 SNHLY, CDR2 FYNNEI.

The J gene is TRBJ1-4, the V gene TRBV7-9, with D possibly matching TRBD1 (6 bases). There are 16 residues in the CDR3. Germline CDR1 reads SEHNR; CDR2 reads FQNEAQ (reference sequence). V was pared by 0 bases and J by 7 bases, with 15 bases between. CDR3 DNA: TGTGCCAGCAGCTTAGCGCTGGGACACGGGTTTGAAAAACTGTTTTTT. Its translation is CASSLALGHGFEKLFF.

This clone turned up a few times. The chain couples TRBV11-2 to TRBJ2-4; 12 bases line up with TRBD2. The germline gives CDR1 SGHAT, CDR2 FQNNGV. The trim removed 1 base at V and 5 bases at J, leaving 0 bases unmatched. The CDR3 contains 15 residues. The CDR3 nucleotides are TGTGCCAGCAGCTTAGGGACTAGCGGGGAAAACATTCAGTACTTC. The encoded protein is CASSLGTSGENIQYF.

The rearrangement links TRBV27 to TRBJ2-7; 10 bases fit TRBD2. V lost 6 bases to trimming and J lost 5 bases; unmatched junction nucleotides: 7. CDR1 and CDR2 (germline): MNHEY, SMNVEV (reference sequence). This CDR3 comprises 14 residues. CDR3 sequence reads: CASRSSGSFHEQYF. CDR3 DNA sequence: TGTGCCAGCAGATCTAGCGGGAGTTTCCACGAGCAGTACTTC.

This chain links TRBV30 with TRBJ2-7; 7 bases line up with TRBD2. J gave up 1 base and V 4 bases, and 13 bases lay outside the gene matches. The CDR3 has 16 residues. In germline, CDR1 is GTSNPN, CDR2 SVGIG (reference sequence). The CDR3 DNA reads as TGTGCCTGGAAAGGGAACGTGGCTAGCGGTTCCTACGAGCAGTACTTC. Residues: CAWKGNVASGSYEQYF.

The chain carries TRBV28 and TRBJ2-7, with TRBD2 matching over 13 bases. Per the germline V gene, CDR1 is MDHEN and CDR2 is SYDVKM. The CDR3 is 15 residues long. Trimming removed 0 bases from V and 5 bases from J; junction bases left unmatched: 1. The CDR3 DNA sequence: TGTGCCAGCAGTTTATGGACTAGCGGGAGGAACGAGCAGTACTTC. Protein sequence: CASSLWTSGRNEQYF.

The chain uses TRBV4-3 and TRBJ2-1, with 9 bases that match TRBD2. Germline V gene lookup returns CDR1 LGHNA and CDR2 YSLEER. J lost 5 bases, V lost 3 bases, and 11 bases had no gene match. The length of the CDR3 is 17 residues. CDR3 sequence reads: CASSQEGIAGAHNEQFF. CDR3 sequence (DNA): TGCGCCAGCAGCCAGGAGGGTATAGCGGGAGCCCACAATGAGCAGTTCTTC.

V gene TRBV25-1 combines with J gene TRBJ2-7; D gene unclear. Germline V gene lookup returns CDR1 MGHDK and CDR2 SYGVNS. The CDR3 covers 12 residues. The ends were cut back, 0 bases at V and 4 bases at J, with 4 bases in the middle. CDR3 region: CASSEYNYEQYF. CDR3 DNA: TGTGCCAGCAGTGAATATAATTACGAGCAGTACTTC.

The chain employs TRBV28 and TRBJ2-7; 8 bases are a match to TRBD2. V was clipped by 2 bases and J by 4 bases; unmatched bases: 10. Germline CDR1 is MDHEN and CDR2 is SYDVKM. This CDR3 is built from 16 residues. CDR3 sequence: CASSLRGGGRSYEQYF. CDR3 nucleotides: TGTGCCAGCAGTTTAAGGGGGGGCGGGAGGTCTTACGAGCAGTACTTC.

Remarks on this clone: Germline is not matched at one junction end, which may reflect a read error. The chain combines TRBV7-7 with TRBJ2-6; 7 bases align to TRBD1. The CDR3 totals 17 residues. Germline CDR1 SSHAT, CDR2 FNYEAQ (reference sequence). The CDR3 loop is CASSPPVQGRGANVLTF. The CDR3 DNA reads as TGTGCTAGCAGCCCTCCTGTACAGGGGAGAGGGGCCAACGTCCTGACTTTC.

This clone showed up just a few times. The chain is built from TRBV19 and TRBJ1-5; a weak D match, TRBD1 (6 bases). Germline V lookup: CDR1 LNHDA, CDR2 SQIVND (reference sequence). V gave up 3 bases and J gave up 3 bases, with 9 bases separating them. The CDR3 covers 14 residues. DNA of the CDR3: TGTGCCAGTAGTATGAACAGGGACAATCAGCCCCAGCATTTT. This encodes CASSMNRDNQPQHF. The full variable domain, in which reference TRBV19 and TRBJ1-5 provide the parts outside the CDR3, is DGGITQSPKYLFRKEGQNVTLSCEQNLNHDAMYWYRQDPGQGLRLIYYSQIVNDFQKGDIAEGYSVSREKKESFPLTVTSAQKNPTAFYLCASSMNRDNQPQHFGDGTRLSIL.

This chain links TRBV27 with TRBJ1-2, with TRBD1 as a possible D gene (6 bases). Germline lookup yields CDR1 MNHEY and CDR2 SMNVEV (reference sequence). Trimming stripped 2 bases from V and 1 base from J, with 14 bases between. This CDR3 contains 16 residues. CDR3 DNA sequence: TGTGCCAGCAGTTTAGATGGGGGAGGGGGTAACTATGGCTACACCTTC. Its protein product is CASSLDGGGGNYGYTF.

The chain has TRBV27 and TRBJ2-1, with 9 bases identical to TRBD1. J gave up 3 bases and V 5 bases, and 5 bases lay outside the gene matches. Germline values: CDR1 MNHEY, CDR2 SMNVEV (reference sequence). CDR3 length equals 15 residues. CDR3 bases: TGTGCCAGCAGTCTCGGGACAGGGTTCTACAATGAGCAGTTCTTC. Protein sequence: CASSLGTGFYNEQFF.

The rearrangement joins TRBV19 to TRBJ1-1; maybe TRBD1 (5 bases). The ends were cut back, 9 bases at V and 0 bases at J, with 11 bases in the middle. Germline V CDR1 and CDR2: LNHDA, SQIVND (reference sequence). The CDR3 spans 13 residues. CDR3: CASDRGLNTEAFF. The CDR3 DNA follows: TGTGCCAGCGACAGAGGTTTGAACACTGAAGCTTTCTTT.

The chain joins TRBV10-1 to TRBJ1-2; TRBD1 agrees at 7 bases. V trimming: 8 bases; J trimming: 4 bases; junction bases outside the gene matches: 7. The CDR3 consists of 13 residues. Germline V gene lookup returns CDR1 WNHNN and CDR2 SYGVQD (reference sequence). CDR3 amino acids: CASGRKGAYGYTF. DNA of the CDR3: TGCGCCAGCGGGAGAAAGGGGGCCTATGGCTACACCTTC.